A selection of T cell receptor beta chains follows, all from one sample in a study of T cell responses to AZD1222 COVID-19 vaccine. Clones were sequenced by immunoSEQ multiplex PCR, and TCRdb holds only the in-frame ones, with some missing. The sample lists under 200,000 clones; 90% to 95% were seen once. Material: peripheral blood, obtained 28 days after the second AZD1222 dose. The origin of the receptors is an adult who received the AZD1222 COVID-19 vaccine. The CDR3 runs from the conserved cysteine through the conserved F or W. The D gene is left open where the match is weak. Where a row states a size, it is once, few, many or the class of an expanded clone; other rows omit it.

TRBD1,TRBJ2-1,TRBV7-2,once,TGTGCCAGCAGCGGTTTCGGACAGGGTGCCAATGAGCAGTTCTTC,CASSGFGQGANEQFF
NA,TRBJ2-1,TRBV2,NA,TGTGCCAGCAGTGAAGGTCCAGGGTCCTACAATGAGCAGTTCTTC,CASSEGPGSYNEQFF
NA,TRBJ2-1,TRBV6-2/TRBV6-3,NA,TGTGCCAGCAGTCGCGGACACTGGAATGAGCAGTTCTTC,CASSRGHWNEQFF
NA,TRBJ2-1,TRBV5-1,NA,TGCGCCAGCAGCGGAGGGGTATACGAGCAGTTCTTC,CASSGGVYEQFF
NA,TRBJ2-1,TRBV25-1,NA,TGTGCCAGCACAGCCCGCTATTACAATGAGCAGTTCTTC,CASTARYYNEQFF
TRBD1,TRBJ1-5,TRBV7-9,NA,TGTGCCAGCAGCTTAGCTGGGGACAGGGAGAATCAGCCCCAGCATTTT,CASSLAGDRENQPQHF
NA,TRBJ1-6,TRBV15,NA,TGTGCCACCAGCAGAGATGCACAGGCATCAAATTCACCCCTCCACTTT,CATSRDAQASNSPLHF
NA,TRBJ1-5,TRBV6-6,once,TGTGCCAGCAAGGTTAGCAATCAGCCCCAGCATTTT,CASKVSNQPQHF
TRBD1,TRBJ1-2,TRBV7-9,NA,TGTGCCAGCAGCTTAGGGGACAGGGGAGGGAACTATGGCTACACCTTC,CASSLGDRGGNYGYTF
NA,TRBJ1-5,TRBV27,NA,TGTGCCAGCAGTTGGAGGGGCAATCAGCCCCAGCATTTT,CASSWRGNQPQHF
TRBD2,TRBJ2-3,TRBV4-2,NA,TGTGCCAGCAGCCAAGATCTCCTAGCGGGACGACCTAGCACAGATACGCAGTATTTT,CASSQDLLAGRPSTDTQYF
NA,TRBJ2-7,TRBV10-1,NA,TGCGCCAGCAGTGATGGGACTTACGAGCAGTACTTC,CASSDGTYEQYF
TRBD1,TRBJ1-6,TRBV5-1,NA,TGCGCCAGCAGCCTGGTGGGAGGGACAGTCAATTCACCCCTCCACTTT,CASSLVGGTVNSPLHF
NA,TRBJ1-1,TRBV27,NA,TGTGCCAGCAGTCCCCCCGGTAGGCAGGGAGCTTTCTTT,CASSPPGRQGAFF
NA,TRBJ1-1,TRBV2,NA,TGTGCCAGCAGCGTCGGACGGAGTCCTGAAGCTTTCTTT,CASSVGRSPEAFF
NA,TRBJ1-2,TRBV6-5,NA,TGTGCCAGCAGTTACTCGGGGACTGGGGTGAACTATGGCTACACCTTC,CASSYSGTGVNYGYTF
TRBD2,TRBJ2-7,TRBV25-1,NA,TGTGCCAGCAGTGAATGGAGGGCTAGCGGGAGAACAATCAACGAGCAGTACTTC,CASSEWRASGRTINEQYF
NA,TRBJ1-1,TRBV28,NA,TGTGCCAGCAGTAACAGGGACGGGGGTAACACTGAAGCTTTCTTT,CASSNRDGGNTEAFF
NA,TRBJ2-2,TRBV19,NA,TGTGCCAGTAAGACTCCCGGGGCAGACACCGGGGAGCTGTTTTTT,CASKTPGADTGELFF
TRBD1,TRBJ2-7,TRBV6-5,NA,TGTGCCAGCAGACAGGGGCTTGCCGGAGAGCAGTACTTC,CASRQGLAGEQYF
NA,TRBJ1-1,TRBV6-4,NA,TGTGCCAGCCGACAGAGGGGGAACACTGAAGCTTTCTTT,CASRQRGNTEAFF
NA,TRBJ2-1,TRBV27,NA,TGTGCCAGCAGTGACCTATATGAGCAGTTCTTC,CASSDLYEQFF
NA,TRBJ2-3,TRBV7-9,NA,TGTGCCAGCAGCTTAGCGGGGAGGATGGTAACAGATACGCAGTATTTT,CASSLAGRMVTDTQYF
NA,TRBJ2-1,TRBV13,NA,TGTGCCAGCGGACCTCACCTCTACAATGAGCAGTTCTTC,CASGPHLYNEQFF
TRBD2,TRBJ2-5,TRBV28,NA,TGTGCCAGCAGCCCGGGACTAGCGGGAGATGAGACCCAGTACTTC,CASSPGLAGDETQYF
NA,TRBJ1-5,TRBV19,NA,TGTGCCAGTAGTATAAAGGTTGGTCAGCCCCAGCATTTT,CASSIKVGQPQHF
TRBD1,TRBJ2-7,TRBV28,NA,TGTGCCAGCAGTTCCGGGACAGGGTACTACGAGCAGTACTTC,CASSSGTGYYEQYF
NA,TRBJ1-5,TRBV5-6,NA,TGTGCCAGCAGCTTGGCGACCGGCCCCCAGCATTTT,CASSLATGPQHF
TRBD1,TRBJ2-7,TRBV9,few,TGTGCCAGCAGCCACCGGGACAGGGGTTACGAGCAGTACTTC,CASSHRDRGYEQYF
NA,TRBJ1-3,TRBV19,NA,TGTGCCAGTAGAGCTGGGCAGATCGTCTCTGGAAACACCATATATTTT,CASRAGQIVSGNTIYF
TRBD1,TRBJ1-1,TRBV30,NA,TGTGCCTGGGGAAGTAGGGGGCCCACTGAAGCTTTCTTT,CAWGSRGPTEAFF
TRBD1,TRBJ2-5,TRBV5-6,NA,TGTGCCAGCAGCTTGCAGGGACAGGAGACCCAGTACTTC,CASSLQGQETQYF
TRBD1,TRBJ2-2,TRBV5-6,NA,TGTGCCAGCAGCTCGGCCGTGGGACAGGACCAACGGGAGCTGTTTTTT,CASSSAVGQDQRELFF
NA,TRBJ2-2,TRBV28,NA,TGTGCCAGCAGGCCCGTACAGGTTTTCACCGGGGAGCTGTTTTTT,CASRPVQVFTGELFF
TRBD2,TRBJ2-3,TRBV7-2,NA,TGTGCCAGCAGCTCAATTACTTCTAGCGGTAGCACAGATACGCAGTATTTT,CASSSITSSGSTDTQYF
TRBD1,TRBJ1-5,TRBV7-2,NA,TGTGCCAGCAGCCAGGGACAGCCCAATCAGCCCCAGCATTTT,CASSQGQPNQPQHF
NA,TRBJ1-1,TRBV7-3,NA,TGTGCCAGCAGCTTATCCTCAGGGTGGCCTGAAGCTTTCTTT,CASSLSSGWPEAFF
NA,TRBJ2-7,TRBV14,NA,TGTGCCAGCAGCCAAGGGTCCCCTGGCTTATACGAGCAGTACTTC,CASSQGSPGLYEQYF
NA,TRBJ2-7,TRBV5-1,NA,TGCGCCAGCAGCCTGAGGGGACCGACCGAGCAGTACTTC,CASSLRGPTEQYF
NA,TRBJ1-5,TRBV4-1,NA,TGCGCCAGCAGCCCGCAAGGGGGGCCCAGTCAGCCCCAGCATTTT,CASSPQGGPSQPQHF